The 19 T cell receptor beta chains in this list originate from one sample, sequenced in a study of chemoradiotherapy in HPV16-positive cancers. Method: immunoSEQ multiplex PCR; TCRdb's copy keeps in-frame clones and lacks some. The data hold fewer than 4,500 clones, with under 90% observed a single time. Sampling took place from a patient who underwent chemoradiotherapy. All receptors come from a human donor with HPV-associated anogenital cancer.

CDR3 in DNA: TGCGCCAGCAGTGAGTCGGGTACGGCCGGGGCGGCCCAGTACTTC. Its translation: CASSESGTAGAAQYF. The chain joins TRBV10-1 to TRBJ2-5, with D possibly being TRBD1 or TRBD2 (5 bases each). The CDR3 contains 15 residues. V was trimmed by 0 bases and J by 9 bases, leaving 17 bases between them. CDR1 and CDR2 (germline): WNHNN, SYGVQD (reference sequence).

J is TRBJ2-5 and V is TRBV11-2, with D tentatively TRBD1 or TRBD2 (6 bases each). Trimming left V 5 bases short and J 12 bases short, with 16 bases between. CDR3 length: 12 residues. Germline V gives CDR1 SGHAT, CDR2 FQNNGV. The CDR3 DNA sequence: TGTGCCAGCAGCGATCTAACAGGGAGGAAGTACTTC. This encodes CASSDLTGRKYF.

A remark on this clone: One end of the junction is discordant with germline, which a read error may explain. The chain couples TRBV11-2 to TRBJ2-2; the D is unclear. There are 13 residues in the CDR3. The germline CDR1 and CDR2 sequences are SGHAT and FQNNGV. CDR3 sequence (DNA): TGTGCCAGCAGCTTCGACGGAACCGGAGAGCTGTTTTTT. Its translation: CASSFDGTGELFF.

This chain uses TRBV7-9 with TRBJ2-7; D remains ambiguous. CDR3 size: 13 residues. The V and J ends lost 6 bases and 0 bases respectively, with 9 bases between them. CDR1 and CDR2 (germline): SEHNR, FQNEAQ (reference sequence). DNA for the CDR3: TGTGCCAGCAGAAAAGGAGTCTCCTACGAGCAGTACTTC. Protein product: CASRKGVSYEQYF.

The rearrangement links TRBV10-1 to TRBJ2-2; TRBD1 might be the D (5 bases). In germline, CDR1 is WNHNN, CDR2 SYGVQD (reference sequence). The CDR3 is made up of 11 amino acids. With 8 bases removed from V and 6 bases from J, the gap between germline ends came to 7 bases. CDR3 loop: CASQGAGELFF. As DNA, the CDR3 is TGCGCCAGCCAAGGGGCCGGGGAGCTGTTTTTT.

The chain uses TRBV7-9 and TRBJ2-7; D may be TRBD1 (5 bases). The germline V and J ends were trimmed by 5 bases and 6 bases, with 14 bases remaining between them. This CDR3 contains 13 residues. Germline values: CDR1 SEHNR, CDR2 FQNEAQ (reference sequence). DNA for the CDR3: TGTGCCAGCAGCCCAAATTACGACAGCGAGCAGTACTTC. It translates to CASSPNYDSEQYF.

The count of this clone is one. The chain has TRBV2 and TRBJ2-7; D is perhaps TRBD1 (6 bases). CDR3 length: 14 amino acids. V lost 4 bases and J lost 5, with 15 bases in between. The germline gives CDR1 SNHLY, CDR2 FYNNEI. The CDR3 sequence is CASSVDSSSNEQYF. In DNA form, the CDR3 reads TGTGCCAGCAGTGTGGACAGCTCATCTAACGAGCAGTACTTC.

The V and J genes are TRBV7-3 and TRBJ2-2; TRBD2 matches 14 bases. The CDR3 totals 17 residues. With 5 bases clipped from V and 5 bases from J, the junction kept 7 bases outside the gene matches. Germline V gene sequence: CDR1 SGHTA, CDR2 FQGTGA. CDR3 in amino acids: CASSPTSGGAFTGELFF. In DNA form, the CDR3 reads TGTGCCAGCAGCCCGACTAGCGGGGGGGCTTTTACCGGGGAGCTGTTTTTT.

The genes are TRBV30 and TRBJ1-2; possibly TRBD1 for D (5 bases). CDR1 and CDR2 (germline): GTSNPN, SVGIG (reference sequence). The CDR3 is 14 residues long. V gave up 4 bases and J gave up 2 bases, with 14 bases separating them. The CDR3 loop reads CAWNLGTSNYGYTF. DNA for the CDR3: TGTGCCTGGAACCTCGGGACCTCCAACTATGGCTACACCTTC.

A remark on this clone: Relative to the germline gene, one junction end is altered; a read error may explain this. The chain has TRBV10-3 and TRBJ2-1; possibly TRBD2 for D (8 bases). The germline V gene has CDR1 ENHRY and CDR2 SYGVKD. This CDR3 comprises 14 residues. The DNA for the CDR3 is TGTGCCATCAGTGCCGATGCGGGGACGGGAGGGGGCGTCTTC. Its translation is CAISADAGTGGGVF.

The V gene is TRBV27, the J gene TRBJ2-5; D is undetermined. Judging by the DNA end, TRBJ2-7 fits better; the J call may be wrong. The length of the CDR3 is 14 residues. The germline gives CDR1 MNHEY, CDR2 SMNVEV (reference sequence). The CDR3: CASSPLSSSYEQYF. The CDR3 DNA follows: TGTGCCAGCAGTCCCCTGAGTAGCTCCTACGAGCAGTACTTC.

The rearrangement uses TRBV7-2 and TRBJ2-2; the D gene is possibly TRBD2 (6 bases). V was cut by 0 bases and J by 0 bases, with 17 bases left in between. This CDR3 region has 19 residues. Germline V gene lookup returns CDR1 SGHTA and CDR2 FQGNSA. The CDR3 nucleotides are TGTGCCAGCAGCTTAGCCCTCGGGGGTATAATGTCGAACACCGGGGAGCTGTTTTTT. It codes for CASSLALGGIMSNTGELFF.

The V and J genes are TRBV7-9 and TRBJ2-3; TRBD1 aligns across 7 bases. The CDR3 sequence is 14 residues long. V dropped 5 bases and J dropped 4; count of bases not matched to a gene: 6. Germline-derived CDR1 and CDR2 are SEHNR and FQNEAQ (reference sequence). CDR3 residues: CASSADRAADTQYF. CDR3 bases: TGTGCCAGCAGCGCAGACAGGGCTGCAGATACGCAGTATTTT.

The chain joins TRBV15 to TRBJ2-1; no clear D. V gave up 5 bases and J gave up 3 bases, with 11 bases separating them. Germline V CDR1 and CDR2: LNHNV, YYDKDF (reference sequence). CDR3 length: 14 residues. In nucleotides, the CDR3 is TGTGCCACCAGCCCAACTCTGGTCTACAATGAGCAGTTCTTC. Amino acids: CATSPTLVYNEQFF. Variable domain in full (rest from reference TRBV15 and TRBJ2-1): DAMVIQNPRYQVTQFGKPVTLSCSQTLNHNVMYWYQQKSSQAPKLLFHYYDKDFNNEADTPDNFQSRRPNTSFCFLDIRSPGLGDTAMYLCATSPTLVYNEQFFGPGTRLTVL.

V gene TRBV27 combines with J gene TRBJ1-3; D is ambiguous. The CDR3 is made up of 13 amino acids. Deletions cut 2 bases from V and 2 bases from J, with 4 bases between. Germline V lookup: CDR1 MNHEY, CDR2 SMNVEV (reference sequence). The DNA for the CDR3 is TGTGCCAGCAGTTTAGGGCCTGGAAACACCATATATTTT. Its protein product is CASSLGPGNTIYF.

The chain combines TRBV5-6 with TRBJ2-7; D possibly matches TRBD1 or TRBD2 (5 bases each). Germline CDR1 and CDR2: SGHDT and YYEEEE. V lost 0 bases, J lost 0 bases, and 13 bases lay in between. This CDR3 is built from 16 residues. The DNA for the CDR3 is TGTGCCAGCAGCTTGGACCGGGACCCTAGCTCCTACGAGCAGTACTTC. Translated: CASSLDRDPSSYEQYF.

This clone was observed a single time. The chain is built from TRBV12-2 and TRBJ2-5; the D call of TRBD2 is as the table states it, not checked on the DNA. TRBV12-2 represents a pseudogene. The CDR3 length is 13 residues. CDR3 sequence reads: CASRVRGQETQYF. The CDR3 nucleotides are TGTGCAAGTCGCGTGCGGGGACAAGAGACCCAGTACTTC.

This chain links TRBV7-9 with TRBJ2-7; D not resolved. The germline gives CDR1 SEHNR, CDR2 FQNEAQ (reference sequence). CDR3 length: 14 residues. Deletions cut 1 base from V and 2 bases from J, with 9 bases between. CDR3 coding DNA: TGTGCCAGCAGCTTAGGTTATGATACCTACGAGCAGTACTTC. It yields the protein CASSLGYDTYEQYF.

V gene TRBV9 combines with J gene TRBJ1-2, with TRBD1 identical over 7 bases. The CDR3 consists of 14 residues. Germline values: CDR1 SGDLS, CDR2 YYNGEE. Losses at the gene ends were 4 bases for V and 3 bases for J; bases not matched to a gene: 6. The CDR3 sequence: CASSSSGGDYGYTF. The CDR3 region has the DNA TGTGCCAGCAGCAGTTCAGGGGGGGACTATGGCTACACCTTC.